The 5 T cell receptor beta chains below come from one sample, sequenced in a study of spatial heterogeneity in lung cancer (dated by TCRdb to between 2017 and 2020). Library preparation employed 5' RACE. TCRdb shows the sequencer as NextSeq 500. TCRdb handled the public reads itself, with Q25 trimming in fastp and clone calling in MiXCR, and kept productive beta chains. Duplicate CDR3 protein sequences are folded into a single record with the most common DNA and genes. The sample includes some 38,000 distinct CDR3 sequences, with 3% to 3.5% observed a single time. About 37% of the sample goes to the ten largest clones. In light of the paper, this sample's time point label describes: sample taken at primary tumor resection. The input for sequencing was normal lung tissue next to the tumor, taken at surgery. Receptor source: a male donor with early-stage non-small cell lung cancer.

The V gene is TRBV20-1, the J gene TRBJ2-3, with TRBD1 matching over 8 bases. Germline values: CDR1 DFQATT, CDR2 SNEGSKA (reference sequence). CDR3 size: 16 residues. With V trimmed by 0 bases and J by 5 bases, 10 bases remained unmatched. In DNA, the CDR3 is TGCAGTGCTAGAGATACGAGACAGGGGATCAGAGATACGCAGTATTTT. It codes for CSARDTRQGIRDTQYF.

In this sample, this clonotype turned up many times. The V gene is TRBV24-1, the J gene TRBJ2-1; 7 bases fit TRBD1. CDR3 length: 13 residues. The ends lost 2 bases at V and 10 bases at J; junction bases unmatched: 4. The germline CDR1 and CDR2 sequences are KGHDR and SFDVKD. The CDR3 here is CATSDSDRTEQFF. CDR3 coding DNA: TGTGCCACCAGTGATTCGGACAGGACGGAGCAGTTCTTC.

Many counts were recorded for this clonotype. DNA of the CDR3: TGTGCCAGCAGCCAAGGAGGTGGCGGTAATGAAAAACTGTTTTTT. It encodes CASSQGGGGNEKLFF. The chain uses TRBV3-1 and TRBJ1-4; D call uncertain. This CDR3 has 15 amino acids. Trimming took 1 base from V and 4 from J, leaving 10 bases between them. From germline, CDR1 is LGHDT and CDR2 YNNKEL (reference sequence). The full variable domain, its missing parts supplied by reference TRBV3-1 and TRBJ1-4, is DTAVSQTPKYLVTQMGNDKSIKCEQNLGHDTMYWYKQDSKKFLKIMFSYNNKELIINETVPNRFSPKSPDKAHLNLHINSLELGDSAVYFCASSQGGGGNEKLFFGSGTQLSVL.

This clonotype was observed many times. This chain joins TRBV20-1 and TRBJ2-3; 8 bases agree with TRBD2. The CDR3 consists of 15 residues. Germline V gene data show CDR1 as DFQATT and CDR2 as SNEGSKA (reference sequence). With 5 bases clipped from V and 3 bases from J, the junction kept 10 bases outside the gene matches. The CDR3 DNA sequence: TGCAGTGCTCCTAAAGCGGGACTAGTAACAGATACGCAGTATTTT. Its protein is CSAPKAGLVTDTQYF.

With respect to this clonotype: A much larger clonotype is one base distant, so this may be a read error. This rearrangement joins TRBV12-3 or TRBV12-4 to TRBJ1-2, with D unresolved. Trimming pared 6 bases from V and 4 bases from J, leaving 15 bases between. CDR3 size: 14 residues. As DNA, the CDR3 is TGTGCCAGCAGGCTCCCTTCCCAACTCTATGGCTACACCTTC. Protein sequence: CASRLPSQLYGYTF.